The clone carrying this T cell receptor (beta chain) came up a few times. Its antigen is not identified. The CDR3 runs to 17 residues. The V gene end was trimmed by 2 bases and the J gene end by 4 bases; junction bases not matched to a gene: 10. Germline V gives CDR1 KGHSH, CDR2 LQKENI. TCRdb reprocessed the 5' RACE reads via MiXCR and lists one record per CDR3 protein. The top ten clones hold roughly a fifth of a sample with under 550,000 distinct CDR3 sequences, about 20% of them seen once. The data are from a study of T-cell memory formation after mild COVID-19. Study-level findings and limits: The study found contracting CD4+ clones mainly in CM and EM and contracting CD8+ clones in EMRA.

The chain couples TRBV18 to TRBJ1-2; 10 bases are shared with TRBD1. The origin of this receptor is a man between 18 and 35 years old who had mild COVID-19 (a few samples of this study predate the infection). Cell type and time point are not known. The source material was PBMCs or a T cell subset sorted from them (not recorded which). DNA for the CDR3: TGTGCCAGCTCACCAACCGGGACAGGGGAGAGAAGCTATGGCTACACCTTC. It specifies CASSPTGTGERSYGYTF.